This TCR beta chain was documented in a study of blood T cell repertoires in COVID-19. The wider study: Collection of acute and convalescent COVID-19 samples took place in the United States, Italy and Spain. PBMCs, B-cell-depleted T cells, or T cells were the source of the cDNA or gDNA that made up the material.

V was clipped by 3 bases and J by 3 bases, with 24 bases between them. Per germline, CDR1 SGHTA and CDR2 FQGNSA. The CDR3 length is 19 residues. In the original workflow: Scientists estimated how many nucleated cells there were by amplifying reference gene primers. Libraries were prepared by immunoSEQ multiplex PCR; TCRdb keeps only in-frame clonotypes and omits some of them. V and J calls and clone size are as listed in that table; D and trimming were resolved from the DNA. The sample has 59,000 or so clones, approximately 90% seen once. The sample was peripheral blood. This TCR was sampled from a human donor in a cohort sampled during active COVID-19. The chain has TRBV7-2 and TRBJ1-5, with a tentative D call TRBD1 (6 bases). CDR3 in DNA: TGTGCCAGCAGCTTCGACGTTACCACGGGGGGCACGCCCAATCAGCCCCAGCATTTT. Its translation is CASSFDVTTGGTPNQPQHF.